The rows below give T cell receptor beta chains drawn from one sample of a study of T cell repertoires in cytomegalovirus infection. TCRdb itself ran the reads through MiXCR, one entry per CDR3 protein. The table lists 450,000 to 550,000 distinct CDR3 sequences, about two fifths of them singletons. No antigen has been identified for these receptors. The sequenced sample was cultured PBMCs, obtained from culture after CMV antigen stimulation. The receptors come from a human donor in good health (CMV status not recorded). Some clones in this sample may be carry-over from other donors' samples. The CDR3 runs from the conserved cysteine through the conserved F or W. Fields, in order: CDR3 length, D gene, J gene, V gene, clone size, CDR3 DNA, CDR3 protein. D genes are given only for firm matches. Only part of the rows carry a size: once, few, many, or a class if the clone is expanded.

CDR3 length: 13; D gene: NA; J gene: TRBJ1-1; V gene: TRBV5-8; clone size: NA; CDR3 DNA: TGCGCCAGCAGACCAACGGGCGAACCTGAAGCTTTCTTT; CDR3 protein: CASRPTGEPEAFF
CDR3 length: 12; D gene: NA; J gene: TRBJ2-2; V gene: TRBV5-1; clone size: few; CDR3 DNA: TGCGCCAGCAGCCAGGATGGCGGGGAGCTGTTTTTT; CDR3 protein: CASSQDGGELFF
CDR3 length: 11; D gene: NA; J gene: TRBJ2-5; V gene: TRBV20-1; clone size: NA; CDR3 DNA: TGCAGTGCTAGCGTCCGGGAGACCCAGTACTTC; CDR3 protein: CSASVRETQYF
CDR3 length: 15; D gene: NA; J gene: TRBJ1-6; V gene: TRBV4-1; clone size: NA; CDR3 DNA: TGTGCCAGCAGCCAAGATACGAGGGGGAATTCACCCCTCCACTTT; CDR3 protein: CASSQDTRGNSPLHF
CDR3 length: 18; D gene: TRBD2; J gene: TRBJ2-3; V gene: TRBV27; clone size: NA; CDR3 DNA: TGTGCCAGCAGTTTCCGAGTACGGACTAGCGGGAGCACAGATACGCAGTATTTT; CDR3 protein: CASSFRVRTSGSTDTQYF
CDR3 length: 17; D gene: TRBD1; J gene: TRBJ2-7; V gene: TRBV7-6; clone size: NA; CDR3 DNA: TGTGCCAGCAGCCGCCCCCATTGGCCGGGACAGGTCTACGAGCAGTACTTC; CDR3 protein: CASSRPHWPGQVYEQYF
CDR3 length: 15; D gene: NA; J gene: TRBJ1-1; V gene: TRBV20-1; clone size: few; CDR3 DNA: TGCAGTGCCGATCCACAGACCCGGGGGGGCACTGAAGCTTTCTTT; CDR3 protein: CSADPQTRGGTEAFF
CDR3 length: 13; D gene: NA; J gene: TRBJ2-7; V gene: TRBV6-2/TRBV6-3; clone size: few; CDR3 DNA: TGTGCCAGCAGTTACTCGTCCAAACACGAGCAGTACTTC; CDR3 protein: CASSYSSKHEQYF
CDR3 length: 15; D gene: NA; J gene: TRBJ1-3; V gene: TRBV20-1; clone size: NA; CDR3 DNA: TGCAGTGCTAGAGCTGGGGGTAGCTCTGGAAACACCATATATTTT; CDR3 protein: CSARAGGSSGNTIYF
CDR3 length: 13; D gene: NA; J gene: TRBJ1-2; V gene: TRBV27; clone size: NA; CDR3 DNA: TGTGCCAGCCAATCTGTCGGAAACTATGGCTACACCTTC; CDR3 protein: CASQSVGNYGYTF
CDR3 length: 14; D gene: NA; J gene: TRBJ2-2; V gene: TRBV28; clone size: NA; CDR3 DNA: TGTGCCAGCAGCGATTCAGGGGAAGCCGGGGAGCTGTTTTTT; CDR3 protein: CASSDSGEAGELFF